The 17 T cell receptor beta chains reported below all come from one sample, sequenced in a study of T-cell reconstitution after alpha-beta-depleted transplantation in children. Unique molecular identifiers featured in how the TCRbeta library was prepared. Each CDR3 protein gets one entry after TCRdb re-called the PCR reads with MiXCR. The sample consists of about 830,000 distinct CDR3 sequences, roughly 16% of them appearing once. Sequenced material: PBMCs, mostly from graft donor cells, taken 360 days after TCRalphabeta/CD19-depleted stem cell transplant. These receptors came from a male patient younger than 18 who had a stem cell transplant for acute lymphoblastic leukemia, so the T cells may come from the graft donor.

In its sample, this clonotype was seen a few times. The CDR3 is CASTSTGRQFF. The CDR3 bases are TGTGCCAGCACCTCCACGGGCCGGCAGTTCTTC. The genes are TRBV27 and TRBJ2-1, with D unresolved. Germline-derived CDR1 and CDR2 are MNHEY and SMNVEV (reference sequence). V gave up 7 bases and J gave up 12 bases, with 13 bases separating them. The CDR3 spans 11 residues.

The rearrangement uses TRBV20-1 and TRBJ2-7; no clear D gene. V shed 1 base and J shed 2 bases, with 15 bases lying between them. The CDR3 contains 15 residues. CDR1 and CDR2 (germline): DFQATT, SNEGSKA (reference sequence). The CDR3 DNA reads TGCAGTGCTAGAGTGTCGGCACGGCCTACCTACGAGCAGTACTTC. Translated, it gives CSARVSARPTYEQYF.

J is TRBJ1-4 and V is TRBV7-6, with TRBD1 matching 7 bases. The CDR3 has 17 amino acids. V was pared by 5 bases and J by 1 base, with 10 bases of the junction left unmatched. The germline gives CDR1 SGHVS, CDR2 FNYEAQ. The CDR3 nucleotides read TGTGCCAGCAGCCCTAGGGGGAGACAGGGAACTAATGAAAAACTGTTTTTT. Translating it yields CASSPRGRQGTNEKLFF.

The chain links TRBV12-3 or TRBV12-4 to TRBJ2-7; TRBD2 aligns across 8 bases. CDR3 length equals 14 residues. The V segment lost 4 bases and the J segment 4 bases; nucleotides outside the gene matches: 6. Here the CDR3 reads CASSSGGRGYEQYF. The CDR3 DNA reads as TGTGCCAGCAGTTCGGGAGGGCGGGGGTACGAGCAGTACTTC.

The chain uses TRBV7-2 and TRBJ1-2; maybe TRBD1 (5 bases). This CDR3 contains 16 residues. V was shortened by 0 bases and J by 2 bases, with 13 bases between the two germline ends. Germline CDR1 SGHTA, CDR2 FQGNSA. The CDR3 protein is CASSLAIVTGNYGYTF. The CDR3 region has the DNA TGTGCCAGCAGCTTAGCAATCGTTACAGGAAACTATGGCTACACCTTC. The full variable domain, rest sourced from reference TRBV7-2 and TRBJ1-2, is GAGVSQSPSNKVTEKGKDVELRCDPISGHTALYWYRQSLGQGLEFLIYFQGNSAPDKSGLPSDRFSAERTGGSVSTLTIQRTQQEDSAVYLCASSLAIVTGNYGYTFGSGTRLTVV.

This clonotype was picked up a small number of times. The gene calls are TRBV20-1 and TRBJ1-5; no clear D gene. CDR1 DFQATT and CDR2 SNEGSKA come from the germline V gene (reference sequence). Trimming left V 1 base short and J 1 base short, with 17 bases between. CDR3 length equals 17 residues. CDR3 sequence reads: CSARASELGGSNQPQHF. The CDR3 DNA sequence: TGCAGTGCTAGAGCCAGCGAACTAGGTGGCAGCAATCAGCCCCAGCATTTT.

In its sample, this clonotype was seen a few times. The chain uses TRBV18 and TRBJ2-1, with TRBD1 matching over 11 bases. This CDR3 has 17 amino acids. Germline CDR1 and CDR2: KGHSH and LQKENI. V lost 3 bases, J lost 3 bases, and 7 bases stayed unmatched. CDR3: CASSPEPGTGGYNEQFF. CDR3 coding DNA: TGTGCCAGCTCACCCGAACCCGGGACAGGGGGCTACAATGAGCAGTTCTTC.

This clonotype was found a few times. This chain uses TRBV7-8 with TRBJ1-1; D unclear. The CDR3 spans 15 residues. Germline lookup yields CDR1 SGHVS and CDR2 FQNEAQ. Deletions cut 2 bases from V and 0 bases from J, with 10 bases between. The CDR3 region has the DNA TGTGCCAGCAGCTTAAATGGCGGTTTGAACACTGAAGCTTTCTTT. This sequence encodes CASSLNGGLNTEAFF.

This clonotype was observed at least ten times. The CDR3: CASSQGKHTYEQYF. The CDR3 DNA reads as TGCGCCAGCAGCCAAGGCAAGCACACCTACGAGCAGTACTTC. V is TRBV4-1 and J is TRBJ2-7; no clear D gene. The CDR3 runs 14 residues. Trimming left V 1 base short and J 2 bases short, with 9 bases between. Looked up from germline, CDR1 is MGHRA and CDR2 is YSYEKL.

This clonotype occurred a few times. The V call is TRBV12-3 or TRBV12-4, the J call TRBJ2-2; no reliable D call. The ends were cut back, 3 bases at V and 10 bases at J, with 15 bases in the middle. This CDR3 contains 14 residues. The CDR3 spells CASSFHGVGEELFF. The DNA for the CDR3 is TGTGCCAGCAGTTTTCACGGTGTCGGTGAGGAGCTGTTTTTT.

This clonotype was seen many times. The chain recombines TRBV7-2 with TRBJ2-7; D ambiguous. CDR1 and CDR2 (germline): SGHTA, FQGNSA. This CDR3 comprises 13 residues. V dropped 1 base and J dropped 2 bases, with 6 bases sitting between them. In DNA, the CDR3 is TGTGCCAGCAGCTTAGGTAGGCCCTACGAGCAGTACTTC. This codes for CASSLGRPYEQYF.

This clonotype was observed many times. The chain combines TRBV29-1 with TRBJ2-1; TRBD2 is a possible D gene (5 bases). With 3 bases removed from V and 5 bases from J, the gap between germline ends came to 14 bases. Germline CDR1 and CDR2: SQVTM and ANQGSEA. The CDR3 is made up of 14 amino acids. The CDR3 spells CSVDLAWSNNEQFF. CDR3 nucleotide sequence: TGCAGCGTTGATTTAGCGTGGAGCAACAATGAGCAGTTCTTC.

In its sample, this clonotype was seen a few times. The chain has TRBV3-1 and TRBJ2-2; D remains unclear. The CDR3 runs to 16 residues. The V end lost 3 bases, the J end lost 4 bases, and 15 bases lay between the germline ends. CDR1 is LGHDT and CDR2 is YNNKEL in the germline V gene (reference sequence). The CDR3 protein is CASSHRFYGFTGELFF. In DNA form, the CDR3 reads TGTGCCAGCAGCCATCGGTTCTACGGGTTCACCGGGGAGCTGTTTTTT.

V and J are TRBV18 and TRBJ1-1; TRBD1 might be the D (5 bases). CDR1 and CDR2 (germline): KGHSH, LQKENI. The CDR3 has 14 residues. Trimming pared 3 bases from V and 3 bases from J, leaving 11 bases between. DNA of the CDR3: TGTGCCAGCTCACCCCTAGAGGGGTACACTGAAGCTTTCTTT. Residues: CASSPLEGYTEAFF.

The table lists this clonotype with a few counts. CDR3 nucleotides: TGTGCCAGCACCGTCGTGGGGGGTGACACCGGGGAGCTGTTTTTT. It codes for CASTVVGGDTGELFF. The V and J genes are TRBV7-2 and TRBJ2-2; D possibly corresponds to TRBD2 (6 bases). Trimming removed 7 bases from V and 3 bases from J, with 15 bases in between. The CDR3 is 15 amino acids. Germline V gene lookup returns CDR1 SGHTA and CDR2 FQGNSA.

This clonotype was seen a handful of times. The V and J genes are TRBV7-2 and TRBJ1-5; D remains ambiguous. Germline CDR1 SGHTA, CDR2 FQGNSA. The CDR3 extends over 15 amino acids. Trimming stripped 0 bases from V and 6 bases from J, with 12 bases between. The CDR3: CASSLANVGAQPQHF. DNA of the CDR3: TGTGCCAGCAGCTTAGCAAATGTGGGCGCTCAGCCCCAGCATTTT.

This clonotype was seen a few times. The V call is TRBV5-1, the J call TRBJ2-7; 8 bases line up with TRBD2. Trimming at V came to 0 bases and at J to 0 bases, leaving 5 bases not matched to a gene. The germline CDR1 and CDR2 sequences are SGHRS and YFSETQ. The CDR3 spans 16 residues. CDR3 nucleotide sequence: TGCGCCAGCAGCTTGGCGCCGGGGGGGAGCTCCTACGAGCAGTACTTC. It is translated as CASSLAPGGSSYEQYF. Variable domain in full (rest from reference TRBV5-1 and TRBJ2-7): KAGVTQTPRYLIKTRGQQVTLSCSPISGHRSVSWYQQTPGQGLQFLFEYFSETQRNKGNFPGRFSGRQFSNSRSEMNVSTLELGDSALYLCASSLAPGGSSYEQYFGPGTRLTVT.